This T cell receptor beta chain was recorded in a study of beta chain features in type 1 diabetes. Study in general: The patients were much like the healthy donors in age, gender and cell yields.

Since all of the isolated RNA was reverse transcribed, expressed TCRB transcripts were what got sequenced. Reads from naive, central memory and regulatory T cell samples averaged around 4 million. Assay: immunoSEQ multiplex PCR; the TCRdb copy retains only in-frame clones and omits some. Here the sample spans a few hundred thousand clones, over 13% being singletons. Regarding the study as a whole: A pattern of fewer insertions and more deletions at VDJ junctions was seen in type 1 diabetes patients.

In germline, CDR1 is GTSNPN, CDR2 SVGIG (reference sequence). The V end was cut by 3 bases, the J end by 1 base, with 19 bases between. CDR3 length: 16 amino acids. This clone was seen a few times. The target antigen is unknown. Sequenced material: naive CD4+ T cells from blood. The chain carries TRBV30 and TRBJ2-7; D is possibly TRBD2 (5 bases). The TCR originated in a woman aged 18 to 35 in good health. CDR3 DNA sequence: TGTGCCTGGAGCCGAGCGGCAGGATACCTTTCCTACGAGCAGTACTTC. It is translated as CAWSRAAGYLSYEQYF.